The TCR beta chain under discussion was sequenced for a study of T cells in localized non-small cell lung cancer. Whole-study results and caveats: Sequencing covered just one tumor region, so heterogeneity cannot be ruled out. Of the top 100 tumor clones, median roughly 53 were in adjacent lung, 25 to 35 among its top 100.

TCRdb's copy holds only in-frame clones and misses some; the assay was immunoSEQ multiplex PCR. The sample yields about 2,600 clones, approximately 22% seen once. There are a few counts of this clone. Its antigen remains unidentified. This CDR3 has 15 amino acids. V shed 1 base and J shed 3 bases, with 13 bases lying between them. CDR1 and CDR2 from the germline V gene are MGHRA and YSYEKL. The sequence came from a man between 40 and 70 years old with stage II lung adenocarcinoma. The chain combines TRBV4-1 with TRBJ2-7, with a weak D call TRBD2 (6 bases). The starting material was lung tumor tissue, obtained before any cancer treatment. The CDR3 nucleotides read TGCGCCAGCAGCCAAGCCGGGGGTCCATTCTACGAGCAGTACTTC. It encodes CASSQAGGPFYEQYF.